These 10 T cell receptor beta chains originate from one sample sequenced in a study of control samples from healthy donors and cancer patients. Data came from immunoSEQ multiplex PCR; TCRdb stores just in-frame clones and leaves some out. The repertoire consists of around 84,000 clones, with roughly nine tenths occurring once and the leading ten covering 15% to 17%. The source material was blood. These receptor sequences come from a young man in good health.

The rearrangement links TRBV10-3 to TRBJ1-2; TRBD1 matches 8 bases. V lost 3 bases and J lost 8; bases outside the gene matches: 8. From germline, CDR1 is ENHRY and CDR2 SYGVKD. The length of the CDR3 is 14 residues. CDR3 in amino acids: CAISEFGQGGGYTF. The DNA of the CDR3 is TGTGCCATCAGTGAATTCGGACAGGGTGGCGGCTACACCTTC.

The chain joins TRBV6-2 or TRBV6-3 to TRBJ2-5; 15 nucleotides agree with TRBD2. Germline V lookup: CDR1 MNHEY, CDR2 SVGEGT. CDR3 length: 21 residues. V was clipped by 6 bases and J by 5 bases; unmatched bases: 22. DNA for the CDR3: TGTGCCAGCAGCCGGACACCCCTGGGACTAGCGGGAGGTAGAGTGAGGGAGACCCAGTACTTC. Translated: CASSRTPLGLAGGRVRETQYF.

The chain combines TRBV29-1 with TRBJ2-5, with D tentatively TRBD1 (6 bases). The V and J ends lost 2 bases and 5 bases respectively, with 18 bases between them. The V gene's germline CDR1 is SQVTM and CDR2 ANQGSEA. This CDR3 has 15 amino acids. CDR3 protein: CSVEHPGVDRETQYF. Written as DNA, the CDR3 is TGCAGCGTTGAACACCCAGGGGTAGATCGCGAGACCCAGTACTTC.

This chain connects TRBV11-2 to TRBJ2-7, with D maybe TRBD2 (5 bases). Germline V lookup: CDR1 SGHAT, CDR2 FQNNGV. The CDR3 extends over 13 amino acids. Trimming removed 0 bases from V and 5 bases from J, with 8 bases in between. The CDR3 reads CASSLESGNEQYF. CDR3 bases: TGTGCCAGCAGCTTAGAGAGCGGCAACGAGCAGTACTTC.

V gene TRBV29-1 combines with J gene TRBJ2-1; a weak D match, TRBD2 (6 bases). This CDR3 spans 12 amino acids. Germline lookup yields CDR1 SQVTM and CDR2 ANQGSEA. Trimming shortened V by 5 bases and J by 8 bases, and 13 bases separated the two germline ends. The CDR3 loop is CSVLGEVDEQFF. The DNA for the CDR3 is TGCAGCGTTTTGGGGGAGGTCGATGAGCAGTTCTTC.

The chain joins TRBV30 to TRBJ1-3; D unclear. Per the germline V gene, CDR1 is GTSNPN and CDR2 is SVGIG (reference sequence). The CDR3 totals 14 residues. V shed 2 bases and J shed 0 bases, with 8 bases lying between them. The CDR3 DNA is TGTGCCTGGAGTAACTCGGACTCTGGAAACACCATATATTTT. Encoded protein: CAWSNSDSGNTIYF.

The rearrangement joins TRBV3-1 (or the pseudogene TRBV3-2) to TRBJ2-2; D is ambiguous. Trimming removed 4 bases from V and 8 bases from J, with 11 bases in between. Germline CDR1 is LGHDT and CDR2 is YNNKEL (reference sequence). This CDR3 is 13 amino acids long. CDR3 sequence: CASSLFSSGELFF. The CDR3, as DNA: TGTGCCAGCAGCCTCTTTTCGTCTGGGGAGCTGTTTTTT.

The V and J genes are TRBV19 and TRBJ2-1, with 8 bases matching TRBD2. Per the germline V gene, CDR1 is LNHDA and CDR2 is SQIVND (reference sequence). The junction had 2 bases not matched to a gene; V was cut back by 6 bases and J by 4 bases. CDR3 length equals 13 residues. The CDR3 reads CASSQRGYNEQFF. CDR3 coding DNA: TGTGCCAGTAGCCAGCGGGGGTACAATGAGCAGTTCTTC.

CDR3 bases: TGTGCCAGCTCACCATCCCGAAGGGGACAGGGCCCAGATACGCAGTATTTT. Translating it yields CASSPSRRGQGPDTQYF. The V and J genes are TRBV18 and TRBJ2-3; 9 bases are shared with TRBD1. CDR1 is KGHSH and CDR2 is LQKENI in the germline V gene. This CDR3 is built from 17 residues. Trimming at V came to 2 bases and at J to 4 bases, leaving 10 bases not matched to a gene.

The rearrangement joins TRBV12-5 to TRBJ1-3; D uncertain. Germline lookup yields CDR1 LGHNT and CDR2 FRNRAP. The CDR3 has 17 residues. The V end lost 0 bases, the J end lost 0 bases, and 12 bases lay between the germline ends. The CDR3 is CASGLVLFRDSGNTIYF. In nucleotides, the CDR3 is TGTGCTAGTGGTTTGGTATTATTCCGGGACTCTGGAAACACCATATATTTT.